This T cell receptor (beta chain) came from a study of yellow fever vaccine responses in identical twins. Study-level findings and limits: After vaccination, twins' T cell response reportedly seemed partly convergent, partly personalized.

This CDR3 spans 13 amino acids. Germline assignment: CDR1 KGHDR and CDR2 SFDVKD. With 5 bases clipped from V and 2 bases from J, the junction kept 1 base outside the gene matches. For this clonotype: Its antigen is unknown.

TCRdb ran MiXCR on the RT-PCR reads and lists one entry per CDR3 protein. The sample lists 810 or so distinct CDR3 sequences; roughly 79% were seen once. The TCR comes from a female donor who received the yellow fever vaccine. Sequencing used T cells from blood (PBMCs), unsorted or a sorted subset (not recorded which), obtained before or after yellow fever vaccination (not recorded which). The J gene is TRBJ2-5, the V gene TRBV24-1; 7 positions agree with TRBD1. CDR3 bases: TGTGCCACCAGTGTGGGACAGCAAGAGACCCAGTACTTC. Translated: CATSVGQQETQYF.